Following are 32 T cell receptor beta chains from one sample sequenced in a study of memory CD4+ T cells and cytomegalovirus serostatus. The protocol was immunoSEQ multiplex PCR, while the TCRdb copy is restricted to in-frame clones and leaves out a portion. The sample consists of around 40,000 clones, about 73% of them appearing once. The sort gate was single viable CD3+CD4+CD8-CD45RO+ cells for memory CD4+ T cells. Source material: memory CD4+ T cells from blood. The source of these receptors is an adult in good health and CMV-seronegative.

The rearrangement uses TRBV5-1 and TRBJ2-7; D remains unclear. Trimming removed 1 base at V and 1 base at J, with 12 bases between. Germline V lookup: CDR1 SGHRS, CDR2 YFSETQ. The CDR3 extends over 15 amino acids. The CDR3 region is CASSLFASSSYEQYF. DNA of the CDR3: TGCGCCAGCAGCTTGTTTGCATCTTCTTCCTACGAGCAGTACTTC.

J is TRBJ1-5 and V is TRBV10-1; 7 bases map to TRBD1. The V gene's germline CDR1 is WNHNN and CDR2 SYGVQD (reference sequence). The CDR3 is 14 amino acids. The V gene end was trimmed by 6 bases and the J gene end by 3 bases; junction bases not matched to a gene: 5. CDR3 amino acids: CASSRDRFNQPQHF. In DNA form, the CDR3 reads TGCGCCAGCAGCCGGGACAGATTCAATCAGCCCCAGCATTTT.

The V and J genes are TRBV5-6 and TRBJ2-7, with TRBD2 identical over 11 bases. This CDR3 contains 15 residues. V was clipped by 3 bases and J by 4 bases; unmatched bases: 6. CDR1 and CDR2 from the germline V gene are SGHDT and YYEEEE. The CDR3 sequence: CASSSLAGVRYEQYF. The CDR3 DNA sequence: TGTGCCAGCAGCTCACTAGCGGGGGTTCGATACGAGCAGTACTTC.

V gene TRBV2 combines with J gene TRBJ1-4; TRBD1 aligns across 8 bases. This CDR3 is built from 12 residues. Germline CDR1 reads SNHLY; CDR2 reads FYNNEI. J gave up 10 bases and V 6 bases, and 4 bases lay outside the gene matches. The CDR3 spells CASSPDRGKLFF. The CDR3 DNA follows: TGTGCCAGCAGCCCCGACAGGGGAAAACTGTTTTTT.

This clone was observed once. The CDR3 loop is CASSWSGTEADTQYF. CDR3 sequence (DNA): TGCGCCAGCAGCTGGTCCGGGACTGAGGCAGATACGCAGTATTTT. The genes are TRBV5-1 and TRBJ2-3; tentatively, D is TRBD2 (6 bases). The CDR3 totals 15 residues. Germline assignment: CDR1 SGHRS and CDR2 YFSETQ. Trimming cost V 3 bases and J 4 bases, with 15 bases left between them.

The chain is built from TRBV10-3 and TRBJ2-3; D unclear. Trimming took off 2 bases at V and 2 bases at J, with 8 bases between the two ends. Germline lookup yields CDR1 ENHRY and CDR2 SYGVKD. This CDR3 is 14 amino acids long. The CDR3 region is CAISEGPDTDTQYF. CDR3 DNA sequence: TGTGCCATCAGTGAGGGACCAGACACAGATACGCAGTATTTT.

The chain has TRBV6-4 and TRBJ1-1; D is possibly TRBD1 (6 bases). Trimming took off 5 bases at V and 1 base at J, with 26 bases between the two ends. CDR3 length equals 19 residues. Germline CDR1 reads MRHNA; CDR2 reads SNTAGT. The CDR3 region has the DNA TGTGCCAGCAGTCCCACAAGGATTGGATTCCGGGACAAGAACACTGAAGCTTTCTTT. Translated, it gives CASSPTRIGFRDKNTEAFF.

The V and J genes are TRBV21-1 and TRBJ2-5; no check of the table's D call, TRBD1, against the DNA was made. TRBV21-1 is a listed pseudogene. This CDR3 contains 19 residues. The DNA for the CDR3 is TGTGCCAGCAGCAAAGGAGTTAACAGGGGGCGGGGGTGTACCTTGACCCAGTACTTC. Protein: CASSKGVNRGRGCTLTQYF.

This chain joins TRBV7-9 and TRBJ2-2, with D perhaps given as TRBD1 or TRBD2 (6 bases each). CDR3 length: 16 amino acids. V shed 2 bases and J shed 1 base, with 11 bases lying between them. The germline V gene has CDR1 SEHNR and CDR2 FQNEAQ (reference sequence). As DNA, the CDR3 is TGTGCCAGCAGCTTAAGGGGGGCCCGGAACACCGGGGAGCTGTTTTTT. Protein product: CASSLRGARNTGELFF.

The chain joins TRBV19 to TRBJ1-5; no firm D call. The germline CDR1 and CDR2 sequences are LNHDA and SQIVND (reference sequence). The CDR3 extends over 14 amino acids. Trimming cost V 5 bases and J 4 bases, with 12 bases left between them. The CDR3 DNA follows: TGTGCCAGTAGTGCCGGGGTCAAGAATCAGCCCCAGCATTTT. Translating gives CASSAGVKNQPQHF.

The V and J genes are TRBV5-4 and TRBJ2-4, with TRBD1 identical over 7 bases. V gave up 5 bases and J gave up 3 bases; unmatched junction bases: 8. The CDR3 runs 15 residues. The V gene's germline CDR1 is SGHNT and CDR2 YYREEE (reference sequence). CDR3 nucleotides: TGTGCCAGCAGACAGACAGGGCTCGGCAAAAACATTCAGTACTTC. This sequence encodes CASRQTGLGKNIQYF. Using reference TRBV5-4 and TRBJ2-4 for the parts outside the CDR3, the full variable domain is ETGVTQSPTHLIKTRGQQVTLRCSSQSGHNTVSWYQQALGQGPQFIFQYYREEENGRGNFPPRFSGLQFPNYSSELNVNALELDDSALYLCASRQTGLGKNIQYFGAGTRLSVL.

This sequence joins TRBV30 and TRBJ1-1; D may be TRBD1 (6 bases). This CDR3 is 13 amino acids long. Trimming shortened V by 3 bases and J by 2 bases, and 10 bases separated the two germline ends. The germline V gene has CDR1 GTSNPN and CDR2 SVGIG (reference sequence). The CDR3 is CAWRTGFNTEAFF. CDR3 DNA sequence: TGTGCCTGGAGAACAGGGTTCAACACTGAAGCTTTCTTT. Together with reference TRBV30 and TRBJ1-1, the CDR3 gives the full variable domain: SQTIHQWPATLVQPVGSPLSLECTVEGTSNPNLYWYRQAAGRGLQLLFYSVGIGQISSEVPQNLSASRPQDRQFILSSKKLLLSDSGFYLCAWRTGFNTEAFFGQGTRLTVV.

V and J are TRBV7-9 and TRBJ1-2; possibly TRBD1 for D (6 bases). In germline, CDR1 is SEHNR, CDR2 FQNEAQ (reference sequence). V was trimmed by 5 bases and J by 0 bases, leaving 16 bases between them. The CDR3 length is 16 residues. The CDR3 DNA follows: TGTGCCAGCAGCCCCTACAGGGTTACTCCTAACTATGGCTACACCTTC. It specifies CASSPYRVTPNYGYTF.

CDR3 sequence reads: CASSLPGGPDTQYF. The DNA of the CDR3 is TGTGCCAGCAGCTTGCCGGGGGGCCCCGATACGCAGTATTTT. The V call is TRBV5-6, the J call TRBJ2-3; TRBD2 is a possible D gene (7 bases). Germline assignment: CDR1 SGHDT and CDR2 YYEEEE. V lost 1 base and J 6 bases, leaving 12 bases between the germline ends. The CDR3 runs to 14 residues.

This chain uses TRBV29-1 with TRBJ2-2; no clear D. V gave up 3 bases and J gave up 0 bases, with 8 bases separating them. The CDR3 loop spans 14 amino acids. Germline CDR1 reads SQVTM; CDR2 reads ANQGSEA. The CDR3 loop is CSVDPQTNTGELFF. The CDR3 DNA follows: TGCAGCGTTGACCCCCAGACGAACACCGGGGAGCTGTTTTTT.

In DNA form, the CDR3 reads TGTGCCATCAGTGAGATACAGACTCAGCAGTACTTC. It is translated as CAISEIQTQQYF. The J gene is TRBJ2-7, the V gene TRBV10-3; D gene unclear. Germline CDR1 is ENHRY and CDR2 is SYGVKD. Trimming took off 2 bases at V and 8 bases at J, with 10 bases between the two ends. CDR3 length equals 12 residues.

This clone has a single count. J is TRBJ2-7 and V is TRBV18; tentative D call: TRBD1 (6 bases). Between the trimmed V and J ends, which lost 5 bases and 3 bases, there was a span of 23 bases. Germline V gene lookup returns CDR1 KGHSH and CDR2 LQKENI. There are 17 residues in the CDR3. The CDR3 DNA reads TGTGCCAGCTCATTGGACAATCAGCAGGGGTATTACTACGAGCAGTACTTC. This gives the protein CASSLDNQQGYYYEQYF.

In the case of this clone: Other DNA sequences in this specimen translate into the identical CDR3. The rearrangement joins TRBV18 to TRBJ2-5; D not certain. CDR1 is KGHSH, CDR2 LQKENI, per germline. This CDR3 comprises 13 residues. Deletions cut 2 bases from V and 2 bases from J, with 6 bases between. The CDR3, as DNA: TGTGCCAGCTCACCAGGAACTCAAGAGACCCAGTACTTC. Its translation is CASSPGTQETQYF.

The chain is built from TRBV7-6 and TRBJ1-1; D not resolved. Germline V gene lookup returns CDR1 SGHVS and CDR2 FNYEAQ. V was shortened by 1 base and J by 0 bases, with 6 bases between the two germline ends. This CDR3 has 14 amino acids. This chain's CDR3 is CASSLDQVNTEAFF. The CDR3 DNA is TGTGCCAGCAGCTTAGATCAGGTGAACACTGAAGCTTTCTTT.

The rearrangement joins TRBV7-7 to TRBJ2-1; D unclear. This CDR3 region has 14 residues. V dropped 0 bases and J dropped 3 bases, with 6 bases sitting between them. Germline V gene data show CDR1 as SSHAT and CDR2 as FNYEAQ (reference sequence). The CDR3 DNA reads TGTGCCAGCAGCTTAGCTGGGCGCTACAATGAGCAGTTCTTC. It translates to CASSLAGRYNEQFF.

A few counts support this clone. The chain has TRBV25-1 and TRBJ2-5, with 11 nucleotides matching TRBD2. This CDR3 has 15 residues. The germline V gene encodes CDR1 MGHDK and CDR2 SYGVNS. With 8 bases clipped from V and 0 bases from J, the junction kept 5 bases outside the gene matches. The CDR3 reads CASGGLAAYQETQYF. As DNA, the CDR3 is TGTGCCAGCGGGGGACTAGCGGCGTACCAAGAGACCCAGTACTTC.

This chain joins TRBV6-5 and TRBJ2-5; 7 bases agree with TRBD1. CDR1 MNHEY and CDR2 SVGAGI come from the germline V gene. This CDR3 spans 13 amino acids. V shed 5 bases, J shed 4 bases, and the junction held 4 bases outside the gene matches. The CDR3 DNA reads as TGTGCCAGCAGTCGCTACAGGGGAGAGACCCAGTACTTC. Translation gives CASSRYRGETQYF.

V usage is TRBV15 and J usage is TRBJ2-5; TRBD2 agrees at 9 bases. Germline trimming cut 2 bases from V and 3 bases from J; bases unmatched to any gene: 13. Germline-derived CDR1 and CDR2 are LNHNV and YYDKDF (reference sequence). There are 18 residues in the CDR3. CDR3 loop: CATSRPSGVGRHEETQYF. CDR3 bases: TGTGCCACCAGCAGACCTAGCGGGGTGGGTCGGCACGAAGAGACCCAGTACTTC.

The chain uses TRBV5-1 and TRBJ2-7; either TRBD1 or TRBD2 may fit D (5 bases each). The V gene lost 4 bases and the J gene lost 2 bases, with 22 bases spanning the gap. CDR3 length equals 17 residues. The germline gives CDR1 SGHRS, CDR2 YFSETQ. The CDR3 DNA sequence: TGCGCCAGCAGCCCGGCCCCCCGGGGCCCATCAACCTACGAGCAGTACTTC. This encodes CASSPAPRGPSTYEQYF.

The chain combines TRBV5-1 with TRBJ2-3, with D perhaps matching TRBD1 or TRBD2 (7 bases each). This CDR3 contains 16 residues. CDR1 is SGHRS, CDR2 YFSETQ, per germline. The V end was cut by 4 bases, the J end by 0 bases, with 15 bases between. CDR3: CASSNQGGLSTDTQYF. The CDR3 region has the DNA TGCGCCAGCAGCAACCAGGGGGGACTAAGCACAGATACGCAGTATTTT.

J is TRBJ1-1 and V is TRBV6-6, with 8 bases identical to TRBD1. This CDR3 contains 13 residues. Germline V gene data show CDR1 as MNHNY and CDR2 as SVGAGI (reference sequence). V shed 11 bases, J shed 5 bases, and the junction held 10 bases outside the gene matches. The CDR3 spells CAAQGGDTTEAFF. CDR3 nucleotides: TGTGCCGCACAGGGGGGCGATACAACTGAAGCTTTCTTT.

The chain is built from TRBV13 and TRBJ2-6; D is unresolved. V lost 5 bases and J 0 bases, leaving 11 bases between the germline ends. CDR3 length equals 16 residues. Germline V gene data show CDR1 as PRHDT and CDR2 as FYEKMQ (reference sequence). Here the CDR3 DNA reads TGTGCCAGCAGCGTACACAGAATCTCTGGGGCCAACGTCCTGACTTTC. As protein: CASSVHRISGANVLTF. Based on the CDR3 plus reference TRBV13 and TRBJ2-6, the full variable domain is AAGVIQSPRHLIKEKRETATLKCYPIPRHDTVYWYQQGPGQDPQFLISFYEKMQSDKGSIPDRFSAQQFSDYHSELNMSSLELGDSALYFCASSVHRISGANVLTFGAGSRLTVL.

This clone is a singleton in its sample. V is TRBV29-1 and J is TRBJ1-5; TRBD1 might be the D (5 bases). Trimming removed 4 bases from V and 3 bases from J, with 13 bases in between. The germline CDR1 and CDR2 sequences are SQVTM and ANQGSEA. The CDR3 is 14 residues long. CDR3 region: CSVATTDPNQPQHF. As DNA, the CDR3 is TGCAGCGTTGCGACGACAGACCCCAATCAGCCCCAGCATTTT.

This clone was observed a single time. J is TRBJ1-1 and V is TRBV7-9; D gene unclear. Germline V gene data show CDR1 as SEHNR and CDR2 as FQNEAQ (reference sequence). This CDR3 is built from 13 residues. Trimming took off 5 bases at V and 1 base at J, with 8 bases between the two ends. CDR3: CASSRTENTEAFF. Here the CDR3 DNA reads TGTGCCAGCAGCCGGACTGAGAACACTGAAGCTTTCTTT.

The chain uses TRBV7-7 and TRBJ1-1, with unresolved D. With 3 bases removed from V and 0 bases from J, the gap between germline ends came to 8 bases. The CDR3 loop spans 14 amino acids. Germline CDR1 reads SSHAT; CDR2 reads FNYEAQ (reference sequence). The CDR3 sequence is CASSFRALNTEAFF. DNA for the CDR3: TGTGCCAGCAGCTTTAGAGCCTTGAACACTGAAGCTTTCTTT.

CDR3 DNA: TGTGCCAGCAGTTCGGACCAGGGGACCGGGGAGCTGTTTTTT. Residues: CASSSDQGTGELFF. V is TRBV6-4 and J is TRBJ2-2; D might be TRBD1 (6 bases). Germline V CDR1 and CDR2: MRHNA, SNTAGT. This CDR3 spans 14 amino acids. The ends were cut back, 5 bases at V and 5 bases at J, with 12 bases in the middle.

This clone was observed a single time. The V gene is TRBV30, the J gene TRBJ2-5, with a weak D call TRBD1 (6 bases). Trimming pared 3 bases from V and 2 bases from J, leaving 13 bases between. This CDR3 spans 14 amino acids. Per germline, CDR1 GTSNPN and CDR2 SVGIG (reference sequence). The CDR3 bases are TGTGCCTGGAGAAGGGGACAAAGTCAAGAGACCCAGTACTTC. Amino acid sequence: CAWRRGQSQETQYF.